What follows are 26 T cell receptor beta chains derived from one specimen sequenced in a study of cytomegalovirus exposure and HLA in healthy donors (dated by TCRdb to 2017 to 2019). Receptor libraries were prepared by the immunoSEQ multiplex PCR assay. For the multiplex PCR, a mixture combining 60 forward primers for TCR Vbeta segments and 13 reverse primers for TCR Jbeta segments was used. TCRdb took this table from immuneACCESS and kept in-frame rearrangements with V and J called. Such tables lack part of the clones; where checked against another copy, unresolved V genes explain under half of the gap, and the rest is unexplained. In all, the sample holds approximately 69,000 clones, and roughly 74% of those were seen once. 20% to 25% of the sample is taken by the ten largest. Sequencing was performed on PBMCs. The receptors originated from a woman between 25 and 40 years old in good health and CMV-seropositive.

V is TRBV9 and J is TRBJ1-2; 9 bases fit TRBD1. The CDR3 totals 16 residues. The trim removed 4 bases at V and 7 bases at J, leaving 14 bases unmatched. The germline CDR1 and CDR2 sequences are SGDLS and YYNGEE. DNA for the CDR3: TGTGCCAGCAGCCCCTCTCCGCGGACAGGGGTAGGTGGCTACACCTTC. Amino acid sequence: CASSPSPRTGVGGYTF.

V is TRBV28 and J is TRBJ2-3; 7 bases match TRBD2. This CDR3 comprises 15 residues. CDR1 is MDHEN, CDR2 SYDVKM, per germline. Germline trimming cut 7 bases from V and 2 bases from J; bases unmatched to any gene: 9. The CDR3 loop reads CASTIPGLDTDTQYF. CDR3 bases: TGTGCCAGCACGATCCCTGGACTAGACACAGATACGCAGTATTTT.

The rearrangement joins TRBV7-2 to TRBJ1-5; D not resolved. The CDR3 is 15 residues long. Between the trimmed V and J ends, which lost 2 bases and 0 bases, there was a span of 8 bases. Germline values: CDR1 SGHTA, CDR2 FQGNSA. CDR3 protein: CASSLKSYSNQPQHF. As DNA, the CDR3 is TGTGCCAGCAGCTTAAAGAGTTATAGCAATCAGCCCCAGCATTTT.

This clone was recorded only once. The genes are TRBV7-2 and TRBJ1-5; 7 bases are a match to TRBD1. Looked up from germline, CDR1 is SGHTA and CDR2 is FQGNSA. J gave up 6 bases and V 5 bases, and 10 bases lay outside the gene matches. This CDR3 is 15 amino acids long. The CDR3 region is CASSPGTAGRQPQHF. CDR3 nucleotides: TGTGCCAGCAGCCCAGGGACAGCCGGACGTCAGCCCCAGCATTTT.

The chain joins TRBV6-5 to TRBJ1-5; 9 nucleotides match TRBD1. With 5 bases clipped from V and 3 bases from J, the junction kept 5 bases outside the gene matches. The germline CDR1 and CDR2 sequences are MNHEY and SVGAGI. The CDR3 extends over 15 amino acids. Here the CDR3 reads CASSRDRGNNQPQHF. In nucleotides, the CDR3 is TGTGCCAGCAGTCGTGACAGGGGGAACAATCAGCCCCAGCATTTT.

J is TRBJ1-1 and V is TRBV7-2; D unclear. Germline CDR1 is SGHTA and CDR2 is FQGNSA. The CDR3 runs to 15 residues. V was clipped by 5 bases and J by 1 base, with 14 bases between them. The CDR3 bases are TGTGCCAGCAGCCTGCGCCCCGGGAGGAACACTGAAGCTTTCTTT. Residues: CASSLRPGRNTEAFF. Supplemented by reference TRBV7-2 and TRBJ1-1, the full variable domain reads GAGVSQSPSNKVTEKGKDVELRCDPISGHTALYWYRQSLGQGLEFLIYFQGNSAPDKSGLPSDRFSAERTGGSVSTLTIQRTQQEDSAVYLCASSLRPGRNTEAFFGQGTRLTVV.

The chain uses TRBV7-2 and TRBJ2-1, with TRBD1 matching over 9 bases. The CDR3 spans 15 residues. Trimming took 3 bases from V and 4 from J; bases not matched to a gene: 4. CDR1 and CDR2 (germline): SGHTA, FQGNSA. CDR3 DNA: TGTGCCAGCAGCTTCGACAGGGGGGCTTACAATGAGCAGTTCTTC. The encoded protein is CASSFDRGAYNEQFF.

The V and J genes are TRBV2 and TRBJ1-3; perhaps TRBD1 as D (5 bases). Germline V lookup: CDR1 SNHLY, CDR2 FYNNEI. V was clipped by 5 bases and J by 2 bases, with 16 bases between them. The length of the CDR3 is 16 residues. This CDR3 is CASSTDSIRTGNTIYF. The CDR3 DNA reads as TGTGCCAGCAGTACAGACAGCATCAGGACTGGAAACACCATATATTTT.

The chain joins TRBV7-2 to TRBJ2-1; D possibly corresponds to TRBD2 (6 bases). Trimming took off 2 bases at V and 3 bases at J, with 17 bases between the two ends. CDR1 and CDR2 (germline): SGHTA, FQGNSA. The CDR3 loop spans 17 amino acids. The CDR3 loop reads CASSLKGTSSGYNEQFF. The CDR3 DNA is TGTGCCAGCAGCTTAAAGGGTACTAGCTCTGGCTACAATGAGCAGTTCTTC.

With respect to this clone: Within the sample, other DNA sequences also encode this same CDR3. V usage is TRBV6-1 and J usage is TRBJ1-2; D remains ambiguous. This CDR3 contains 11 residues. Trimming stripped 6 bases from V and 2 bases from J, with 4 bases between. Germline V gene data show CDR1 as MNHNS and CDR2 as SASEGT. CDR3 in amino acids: CASSTNYGYTF. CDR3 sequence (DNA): TGTGCCAGCAGCACAAACTATGGCTACACCTTC.

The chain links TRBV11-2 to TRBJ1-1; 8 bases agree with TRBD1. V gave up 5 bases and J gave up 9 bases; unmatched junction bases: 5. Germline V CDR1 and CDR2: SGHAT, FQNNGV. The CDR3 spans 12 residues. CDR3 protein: CASSRDRLQAFF. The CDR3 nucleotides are TGTGCCAGCAGCCGGGACAGGCTCCAAGCTTTCTTT.

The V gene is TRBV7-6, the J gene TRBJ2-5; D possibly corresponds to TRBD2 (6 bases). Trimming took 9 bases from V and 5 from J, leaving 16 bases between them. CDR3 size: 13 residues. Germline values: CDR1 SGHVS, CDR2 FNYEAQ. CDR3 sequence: CASSPGDEETQYF. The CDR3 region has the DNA TGTGCCAGTAGTCCGGGGGACGAGGAGACCCAGTACTTC.

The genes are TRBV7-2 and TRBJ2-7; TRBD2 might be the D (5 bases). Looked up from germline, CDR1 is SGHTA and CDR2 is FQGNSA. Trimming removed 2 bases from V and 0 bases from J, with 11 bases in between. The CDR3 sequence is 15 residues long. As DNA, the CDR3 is TGTGCCAGCAGCTTAAGAGGGCCAACCTCCTACGAGCAGTACTTC. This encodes CASSLRGPTSYEQYF.

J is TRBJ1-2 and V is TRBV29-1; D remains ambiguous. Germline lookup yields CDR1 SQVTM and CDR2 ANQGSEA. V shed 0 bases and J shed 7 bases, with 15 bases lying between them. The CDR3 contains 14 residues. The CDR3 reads CSVEDRGTVRGYTF. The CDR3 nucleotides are TGCAGCGTTGAAGATAGAGGCACGGTACGTGGCTACACCTTC.

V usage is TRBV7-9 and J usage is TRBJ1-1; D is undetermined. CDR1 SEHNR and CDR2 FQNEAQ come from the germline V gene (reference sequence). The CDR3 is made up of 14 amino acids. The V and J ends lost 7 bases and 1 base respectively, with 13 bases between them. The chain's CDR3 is CASNSRRQNTEAFF. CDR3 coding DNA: TGTGCCAGCAACAGTAGGCGACAGAACACTGAAGCTTTCTTT. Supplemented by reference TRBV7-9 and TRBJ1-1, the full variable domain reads DTGVSQNPRHKITKRGQNVTFRCDPISEHNRLYWYRQTLGQGPEFLTYFQNEAQLEKSRLLSDRFSAERPKGSFSTLEIQRTEQGDSAMYLCASNSRRQNTEAFFGQGTRLTVV.

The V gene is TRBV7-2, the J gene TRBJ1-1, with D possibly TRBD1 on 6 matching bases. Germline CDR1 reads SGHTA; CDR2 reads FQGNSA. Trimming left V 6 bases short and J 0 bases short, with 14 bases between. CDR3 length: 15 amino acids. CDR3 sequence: CASRLGGGLNTEAFF. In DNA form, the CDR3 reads TGTGCCAGCAGGCTAGGGGGGGGCTTGAACACTGAAGCTTTCTTT.

The CDR3 sequence: CASSLWGPHGYTF. The DNA of the CDR3 is TGTGCCAGCAGTTTATGGGGGCCCCATGGCTACACCTTC. The chain is built from TRBV28 and TRBJ1-2; D perhaps matches TRBD1 (5 bases). V shed 0 bases and J shed 6 bases, with 8 bases lying between them. CDR1 MDHEN and CDR2 SYDVKM come from the germline V gene. The CDR3 is 13 residues long.

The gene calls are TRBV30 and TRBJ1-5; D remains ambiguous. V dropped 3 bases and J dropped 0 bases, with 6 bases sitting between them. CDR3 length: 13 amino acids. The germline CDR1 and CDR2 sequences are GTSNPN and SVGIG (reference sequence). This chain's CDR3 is CAWSLSSNQPQHF. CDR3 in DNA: TGTGCCTGGAGCCTCAGTAGCAATCAGCCCCAGCATTTT. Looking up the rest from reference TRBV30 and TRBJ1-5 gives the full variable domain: SQTIHQWPATLVQPVGSPLSLECTVEGTSNPNLYWYRQAAGRGLQLLFYSVGIGQISSEVPQNLSASRPQDRQFILSSKKLLLSDSGFYLCAWSLSSNQPQHFGDGTRLSIL.

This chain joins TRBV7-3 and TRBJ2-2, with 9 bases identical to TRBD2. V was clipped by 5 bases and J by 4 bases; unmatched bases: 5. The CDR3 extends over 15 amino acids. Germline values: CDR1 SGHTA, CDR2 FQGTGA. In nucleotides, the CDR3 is TGTGCCAGCAGCAGTACTAGCGGGCGCACCGGGGAGCTGTTTTTT. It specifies CASSSTSGRTGELFF.

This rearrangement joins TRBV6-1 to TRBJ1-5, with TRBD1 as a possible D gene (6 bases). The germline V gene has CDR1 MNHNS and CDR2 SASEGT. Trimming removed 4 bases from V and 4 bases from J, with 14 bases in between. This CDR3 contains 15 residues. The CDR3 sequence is CASSAPGGKNQPQHF. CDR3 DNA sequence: TGTGCCAGCAGTGCACCTGGGGGCAAAAATCAGCCCCAGCATTTT.

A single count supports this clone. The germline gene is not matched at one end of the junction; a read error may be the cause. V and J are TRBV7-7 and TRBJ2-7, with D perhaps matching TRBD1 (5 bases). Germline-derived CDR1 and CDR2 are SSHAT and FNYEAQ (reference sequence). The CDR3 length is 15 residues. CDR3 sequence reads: CASSLELIRVGEQYF. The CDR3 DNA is TGTGCTAGCAGCTTAGAGTTAATCAGGGTAGGGGAGCAGTACTTC.

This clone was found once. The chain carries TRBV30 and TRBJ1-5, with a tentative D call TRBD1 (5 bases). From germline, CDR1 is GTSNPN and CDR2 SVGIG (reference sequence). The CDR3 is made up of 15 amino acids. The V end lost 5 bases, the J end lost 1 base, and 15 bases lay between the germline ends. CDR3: CAWGPPGLSNQPQHF. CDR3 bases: TGTGCCTGGGGCCCCCCAGGGTTGAGCAATCAGCCCCAGCATTTT.

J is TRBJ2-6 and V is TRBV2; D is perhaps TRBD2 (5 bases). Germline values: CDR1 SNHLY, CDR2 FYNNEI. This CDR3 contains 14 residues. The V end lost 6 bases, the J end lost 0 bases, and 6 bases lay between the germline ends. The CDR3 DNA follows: TGTGCCAGCAGGGGAGTCTCTGGGGCCAACGTCCTGACTTTC. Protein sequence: CASRGVSGANVLTF.

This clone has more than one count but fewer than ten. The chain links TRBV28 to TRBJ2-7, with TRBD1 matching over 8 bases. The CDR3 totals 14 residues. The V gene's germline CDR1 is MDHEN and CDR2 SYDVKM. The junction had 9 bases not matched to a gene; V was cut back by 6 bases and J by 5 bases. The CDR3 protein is CASSAGTGRDEQYF. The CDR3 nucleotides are TGTGCCAGCAGCGCCGGGACAGGACGGGACGAGCAGTACTTC.

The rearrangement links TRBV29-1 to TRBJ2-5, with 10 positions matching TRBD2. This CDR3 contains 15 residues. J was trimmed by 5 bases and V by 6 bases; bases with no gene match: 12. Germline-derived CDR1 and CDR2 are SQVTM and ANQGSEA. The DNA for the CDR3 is TGCAGCGTGTGGGGGAGCGGGAGGGCCGGGGAGACCCAGTACTTC. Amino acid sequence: CSVWGSGRAGETQYF.

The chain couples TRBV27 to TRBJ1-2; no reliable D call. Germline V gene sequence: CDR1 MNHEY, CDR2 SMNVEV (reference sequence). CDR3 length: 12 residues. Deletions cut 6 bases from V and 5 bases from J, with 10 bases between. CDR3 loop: CASSTGRYGYTF. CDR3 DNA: TGTGCCAGCAGCACCGGGAGATATGGCTACACCTTC.